The 3 T cell receptor beta chains below all came from one sample that was sequenced in a study of regulatory T cells in long-lasting Graves disease. Arm-PCR of CDR3 regions with iRepertoire HTBI primers generated TCR beta libraries. In TCRdb, the multiplex PCR reads were re-called with MiXCR into one record per CDR3 protein. This sample has about 430,000 distinct CDR3 sequences, with around 23% found just once. The sample's time point: persistent/refractory GD, antithyroid drugs over 5 years with positive TRAb. From RNA extracted from PBMCs, the TCR library was made. Sequences were derived from peripheral blood mononuclear cells (PBMCs), sampled when the disease was refractory, from a patient treated with antithyroid drugs. These receptor sequences come from a female donor with Graves disease.

This clonotype showed up many times. The genes are TRBV2 and TRBJ1-5; D may be TRBD1 (5 bases). Trimming stripped 4 bases from V and 3 bases from J, with 10 bases between. Germline CDR1 is SNHLY and CDR2 is FYNNEI. The length of the CDR3 is 14 residues. Here the CDR3 reads CASSATGDNQPQHF. CDR3 in DNA: TGTGCCAGCAGTGCAACGGGGGACAATCAGCCCCAGCATTTT.

V and J are TRBV2 and TRBJ2-2, with D maybe TRBD2 (7 bases). V lost 8 bases and J 2 bases, leaving 15 bases between the germline ends. Germline CDR1 SNHLY, CDR2 FYNNEI. This CDR3 is 15 amino acids long. This CDR3 is CASGGLADNTGELFF. Here the CDR3 DNA reads TGTGCCAGCGGGGGGCTAGCGGATAACACCGGGGAGCTGTTTTTT.

Concerning this clonotype: Just one base apart from a much larger clone, this may be a read error. The chain links TRBV6-2 or TRBV6-3 to TRBJ2-2; 9 bases line up with TRBD2. Germline CDR1 is MNHEY and CDR2 is SVGEGT. The CDR3 extends over 15 amino acids. V was clipped by 7 bases and J by 6 bases; unmatched bases: 9. The CDR3 nucleotides read TGTGCCAGCAAACGATGCGGGAGGGCCTCCGGGGAGCTGTTTTTT. Translated: CASKRCGRASGELFF.